This entry lists 4 T cell receptor beta chains sequenced from one sample in a study of T cell clonality in common variable immunodeficiency. Their antigen targets remain unknown. Study-wide results and caveats: In common variable immunodeficiency, TCR beta chains reportedly carried fewer deletions and N-nucleotide insertions.

The data were produced by immunoSEQ multiplex PCR, yet TCRdb's version contains in-frame clones alone and is incomplete. The sample holds 14,000 or so clones, and no clone turns up only once. The sequenced sample was peripheral blood mononuclear cells. These receptors originate from a human donor with common variable immunodeficiency.

This clone has a handful of counts. The read gets to within 3 residues of the CDR3 end, and the germline J gene fills in the rest. The J gene is TRBJ2-7, the V gene TRBV19; TRBD2 is a possible D gene (5 bases). The germline gives CDR1 LNHDA, CDR2 SQIVND (reference sequence). V lost 7 bases and J 4 bases, leaving 11 bases between the germline ends. The CDR3 is made up of 12 amino acids. Here the CDR3 reads CASKDRTYEQYF. The DNA read from the CDR3 is TGTGCCAGTAAGGACCGGACTTACGAG.

This clone was detected only a few times. The junction departs from the called germline gene at one end, perhaps through a read error. The read gets to within 3 residues of the CDR3 end, and the germline J gene fills in the rest. This chain joins TRBV7-7 and TRBJ2-5, with 11 nucleotides matching TRBD2. In germline, CDR1 is SSHAT, CDR2 FNYEAQ (reference sequence). This CDR3 comprises 16 residues. The CDR3 here is CASSRSGRAGQETQYF. CDR3 bases read: TGTGCTAGCAGCCGTAGCGGGAGGGCCGGTCAGGAGACC.

Regarding this clone: The read gets to within 3 residues of the CDR3 end, and the germline J gene fills in the rest. The chain couples TRBV19 to TRBJ2-5; D is possibly TRBD1 (5 bases). CDR1 LNHDA and CDR2 SQIVND come from the germline V gene (reference sequence). This CDR3 region has 15 residues. V lost 4 bases and J 1 base, leaving 13 bases between the germline ends. Partial CDR3 DNA: TGTGCCAGTAGTAAATCTCAGGGCCCCCAAGAGACC. Its protein product is CASSKSQGPQET. The whole CDR3 sequence reads CASSKSQGPQETQYF.

This clone was picked up a small number of times. With the read ending 3 residues before the CDR3 end, the germline J gene is used to fill in that end. V is TRBV6-2 or TRBV6-3 and J is TRBJ2-5; D perhaps matches TRBD2 (5 bases). The CDR3 contains 14 residues. Trimming pared 7 bases from V and 0 bases from J, leaving 12 bases between. Looked up from germline, CDR1 is MNHEY and CDR2 is SVGEGT. CDR3 DNA, as far as it was read: TGTGCCAGCAAAGTCCAGCGGTACCAAGAGACC. Amino acid sequence: CASKVQRYQET. In full, the CDR3 is CASKVQRYQETQYF.